Reported below is one T cell receptor (beta chain). Clones were sequenced by immunoSEQ multiplex PCR, and TCRdb holds only the in-frame ones, with some missing. The sample lists 70,000 to 95,000 clones, roughly nine tenths occurring once. The data belong to a study of blood T cell repertoires in COVID-19. Study-level background: From T cells, B-cell-depleted T cells, or PBMCs came the material, which was cDNA or gDNA.

Trimming took 1 base from V and 5 from J; bases not matched to a gene: 12. Germline assignment: CDR1 LNHNV and CDR2 YYDKDF (reference sequence). The CDR3 covers 17 residues. V is TRBV15 and J is TRBJ2-7, with 9 bases aligning to TRBD2. The specimen was peripheral blood. The sequence derives from a woman older than 75 with active COVID-19. CDR3 in amino acids: CATSRAGGAGGPHEQYF. Written as DNA, the CDR3 is TGTGCCACCAGCAGAGCGGGGGGGGCGGGAGGGCCCCACGAGCAGTACTTC.